One sample yielded the 6 T cell receptor beta chains listed below, sequenced in a study of cytomegalovirus exposure and HLA in healthy donors. The study ran its PCR with 60 Vbeta and 13 Jbeta primers. Sequenced by immunoSEQ multiplex PCR; TCRdb stores in-frame clones only, minus some. In the table there are over 130,000 clones, nearly 90% of which are singletons. The sample was PBMCs. All receptors derive from a woman in her 40s in good health and CMV-seronegative.

The chain combines TRBV29-1 with TRBJ2-3; D perhaps matches TRBD1 (6 bases). In germline, CDR1 is SQVTM, CDR2 ANQGSEA. The CDR3 is 12 residues long. The V gene lost 7 bases and the J gene lost 6 bases, with 14 bases spanning the gap. CDR3 nucleotides: TGCAGCGGAGAAGGGGGAGCGGATACGCAGTATTTT. Its translation: CSGEGGADTQYF.

This clone was seen more than once but under ten times. V gene TRBV4-1 combines with J gene TRBJ2-1, with a weak D call TRBD2 (5 bases). V was trimmed by 1 base and J by 8 bases, leaving 9 bases between them. Germline CDR1 MGHRA, CDR2 YSYEKL. The CDR3 totals 13 residues. The CDR3 is CASSQVREDEQFF. DNA of the CDR3: TGCGCCAGCAGCCAAGTCCGGGAAGATGAGCAGTTCTTC.

The chain carries TRBV14 and TRBJ2-2; D remains ambiguous. This CDR3 is built from 14 residues. Germline CDR1 and CDR2: SGHDN and FVKESK. Deletions cut 3 bases from V and 2 bases from J, with 7 bases between. The CDR3 nucleotides read TGTGCCAGCAGCCAGGGCTACAACACCGGGGAGCTGTTTTTT. Protein product: CASSQGYNTGELFF.

The genes are TRBV28 and TRBJ2-1, with 11 bases fitting TRBD2. The germline CDR1 and CDR2 sequences are MDHEN and SYDVKM. The CDR3 extends over 16 amino acids. J was trimmed by 2 bases and V by 3 bases; bases with no gene match: 3. The CDR3: CASSFGLAGPYNEQFF. CDR3 nucleotide sequence: TGTGCCAGCAGTTTTGGACTAGCGGGCCCCTACAATGAGCAGTTCTTC.

Only a few counts were recorded for this clone. One end of the junction does not line up with germline, which may come from a read error. The rearrangement links TRBV11-2 to TRBJ2-1, with D hard to call. The CDR3 contains 11 residues. Germline-derived CDR1 and CDR2 are SGHAT and FQNNGV. Written as DNA, the CDR3 is TGTGCCAGCAGCTCCAACAATGAGCAGTTCTTC. Its protein product is CASSSNNEQFF.

V and J are TRBV7-6 and TRBJ2-3; D unclear. Germline V gene data show CDR1 as SGHVS and CDR2 as FNYEAQ. CDR3 length: 14 residues. The V end was cut by 3 bases, the J end by 6 bases, with 13 bases between. The CDR3: CASSFSVARDTQYF. In DNA form, the CDR3 reads TGTGCCAGCAGCTTTAGTGTAGCTAGGGATACGCAGTATTTT. Full variable domain (remainder filled in from reference TRBV7-6 and TRBJ2-3): GAGVSQSPRYKVTKRGQDVALRCDPISGHVSLYWYRQALGQGPEFLTYFNYEAQQDKSGLPNDRFSAERPEGSISTLTIQRTEQRDSAMYRCASSFSVARDTQYFGPGTRLTVL.